This entry concerns a single T cell receptor (beta chain). Its antigen is still unknown. The authors reverse transcribed all of the isolated RNA, so sequencing captured expressed TCRB transcripts. Sequenced by immunoSEQ multiplex PCR; TCRdb stores in-frame clones only, minus some. The table records approximately 240,000 clones, around 16% of them present only once. The CDR3 runs to 14 residues. Looked up from germline, CDR1 is GTSNPN and CDR2 is SVGIG (reference sequence). V gave up 0 bases and J gave up 6 bases, with 11 bases separating them. The data were obtained in a study of beta chain features in type 1 diabetes. Only one heparinised blood draw was taken per donor, and its volume averaged about 120 mL. Using CD45RO/CCR7/CD25/CD127/CD95/CD27, CD4+ naive, central memory, regulatory and stem cell-like memory cells were sorted. Study-level results: It was possible that PCR favored shorter templates, equally so in patients and controls. All four CD4+ subsets of Type 1 diabetes patients contained TCRB CDR3s that were moderately but significantly shorter. In these data, an HLA type influence on TCRB rearrangement remained unresolved.

Sequenced: naive CD4+ T cells from blood. The sequence was collected from a man aged 30 to 39 with type 1 diabetes. The gene calls are TRBV30 and TRBJ1-4; D not certain. CDR3 in amino acids: CAWSVPGEDEKLFF. The DNA for the CDR3 is TGTGCCTGGAGTGTACCTGGGGAGGATGAAAAACTGTTTTTT.